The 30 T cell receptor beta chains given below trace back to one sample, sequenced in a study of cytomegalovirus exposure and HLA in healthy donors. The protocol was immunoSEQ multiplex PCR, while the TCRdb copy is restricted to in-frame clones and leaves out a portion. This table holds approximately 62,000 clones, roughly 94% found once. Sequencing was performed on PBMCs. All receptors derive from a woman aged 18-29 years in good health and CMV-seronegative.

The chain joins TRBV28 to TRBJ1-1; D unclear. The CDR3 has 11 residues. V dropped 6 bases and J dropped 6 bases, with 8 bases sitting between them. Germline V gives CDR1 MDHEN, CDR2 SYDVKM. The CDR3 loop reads CASSLKSEAFF. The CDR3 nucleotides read TGTGCCAGCAGCCTTAAATCTGAAGCTTTCTTT.

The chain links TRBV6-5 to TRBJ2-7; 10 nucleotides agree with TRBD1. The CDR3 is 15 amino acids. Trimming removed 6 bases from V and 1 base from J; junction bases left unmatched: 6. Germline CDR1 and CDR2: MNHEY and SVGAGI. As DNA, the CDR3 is TGTGCCAGCAGGGACAGGGGGGTTCGTTCCTACGAGCAGTACTTC. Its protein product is CASRDRGVRSYEQYF.

Written as DNA, the CDR3 is TGTGCCAGTAGGGGACAGGGGATCACTGAAGCTTTCTTT. Protein: CASRGQGITEAFF. The chain carries TRBV19 and TRBJ1-1; 10 bases agree with TRBD1. The CDR3 has 13 amino acids. J was trimmed by 4 bases and V by 6 bases; bases with no gene match: 2. Germline lookup yields CDR1 LNHDA and CDR2 SQIVND (reference sequence).

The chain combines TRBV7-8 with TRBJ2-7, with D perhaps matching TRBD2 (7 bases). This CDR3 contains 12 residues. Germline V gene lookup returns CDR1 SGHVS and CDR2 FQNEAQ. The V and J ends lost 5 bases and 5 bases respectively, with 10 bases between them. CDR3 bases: TGTGCCAGCAGCCTAGGGGGGGACGAGCAGTACTTC. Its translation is CASSLGGDEQYF.

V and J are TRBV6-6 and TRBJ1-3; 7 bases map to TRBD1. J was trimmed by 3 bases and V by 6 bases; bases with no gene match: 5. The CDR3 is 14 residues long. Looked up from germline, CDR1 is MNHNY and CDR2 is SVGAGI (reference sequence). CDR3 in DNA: TGTGCCAGCAGCCGGACAGGCAGTGGAAACACCATATATTTT. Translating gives CASSRTGSGNTIYF.

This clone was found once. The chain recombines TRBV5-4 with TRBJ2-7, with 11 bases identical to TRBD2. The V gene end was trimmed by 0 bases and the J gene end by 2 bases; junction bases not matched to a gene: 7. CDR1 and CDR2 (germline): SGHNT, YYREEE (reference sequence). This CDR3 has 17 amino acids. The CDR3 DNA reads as TGTGCCAGCAGCTTGGCAGCTAGCGGGGGGAGACCCTACGAGCAGTACTTC. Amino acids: CASSLAASGGRPYEQYF. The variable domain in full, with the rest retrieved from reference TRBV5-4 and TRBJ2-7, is ETGVTQSPTHLIKTRGQQVTLRCSSQSGHNTVSWYQQALGQGPQFIFQYYREEENGRGNFPPRFSGLQFPNYSSELNVNALELDDSALYLCASSLAASGGRPYEQYFGPGTRLTVT.

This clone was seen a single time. The CDR3 DNA reads TGTGCCAGTAGCTTAGGCGGGGGAGGGAATGAGCAGTTCTTC. Encoded protein: CASSLGGGGNEQFF. The chain is built from TRBV19 and TRBJ2-1, with 7 bases matching TRBD2. The CDR3 consists of 14 residues. Trimming cost V 6 bases and J 7 bases; bases outside gene matches: 9. Germline V gene sequence: CDR1 LNHDA, CDR2 SQIVND (reference sequence).

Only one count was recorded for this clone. The CDR3 loop is CSVEDPTGSVWWETQYF. The DNA for the CDR3 is TGCAGCGTTGAAGATCCTACAGGCTCGGTATGGTGGGAGACCCAGTACTTC. The V and J genes are TRBV29-1 and TRBJ2-5, with D possibly being TRBD1 (5 bases). The germline gives CDR1 SQVTM, CDR2 ANQGSEA. V gave up 0 bases and J gave up 5 bases, with 22 bases separating them. The CDR3 runs to 17 residues. Combining the CDR3 with reference TRBV29-1 and TRBJ2-5 gives the whole variable domain SAVISQKPSRDICQRGTSLTIQCQVDSQVTMMFWYRQQPGQSLTLIATANQGSEATYESGFVIDKFPISRPNLTFSTLTVSNMSPEDSSIYLCSVEDPTGSVWWETQYFGPGTRLLVL.

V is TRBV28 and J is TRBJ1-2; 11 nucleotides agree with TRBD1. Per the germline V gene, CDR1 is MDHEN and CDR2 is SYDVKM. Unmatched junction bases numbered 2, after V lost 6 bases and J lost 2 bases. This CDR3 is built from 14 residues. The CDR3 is CASRGQGVNYGYTF. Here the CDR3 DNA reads TGTGCCAGCAGGGGACAGGGGGTAAACTATGGCTACACCTTC.

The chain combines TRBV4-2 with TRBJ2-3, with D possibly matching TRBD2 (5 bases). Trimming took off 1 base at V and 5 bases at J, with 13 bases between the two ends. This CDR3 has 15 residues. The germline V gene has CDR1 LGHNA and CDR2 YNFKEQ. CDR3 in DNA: TGTGCCAGCAGCCAAGGGCGAGGGATGGGAGATACGCAGTATTTT. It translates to CASSQGRGMGDTQYF.

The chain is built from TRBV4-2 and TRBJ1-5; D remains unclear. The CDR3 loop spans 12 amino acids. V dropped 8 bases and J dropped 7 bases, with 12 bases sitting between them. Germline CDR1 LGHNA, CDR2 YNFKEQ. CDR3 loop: CASGDPSQPQHF. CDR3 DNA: TGTGCCAGCGGAGACCCCAGCCAGCCCCAGCATTTT.

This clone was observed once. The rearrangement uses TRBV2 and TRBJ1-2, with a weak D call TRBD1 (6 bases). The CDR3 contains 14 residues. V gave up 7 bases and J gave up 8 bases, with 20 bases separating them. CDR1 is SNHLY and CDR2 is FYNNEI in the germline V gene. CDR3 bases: TGTGCCAGCACCGAACAAACAGGGATTAGGGGCTACACCTTC. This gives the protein CASTEQTGIRGYTF.

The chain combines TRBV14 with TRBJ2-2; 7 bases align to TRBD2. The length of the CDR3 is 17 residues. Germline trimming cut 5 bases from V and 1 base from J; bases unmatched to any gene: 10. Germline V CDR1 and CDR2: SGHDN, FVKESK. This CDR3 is CASSSRSSGLNTGELFF. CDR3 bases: TGTGCCAGCAGCAGCAGGTCTAGCGGCCTGAACACCGGGGAGCTGTTTTTT.

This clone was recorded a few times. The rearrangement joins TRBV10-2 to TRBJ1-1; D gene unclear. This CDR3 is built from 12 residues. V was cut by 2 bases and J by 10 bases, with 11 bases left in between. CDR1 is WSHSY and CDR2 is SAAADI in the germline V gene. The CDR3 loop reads CASSETLMRAFF. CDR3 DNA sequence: TGCGCCAGCAGTGAGACCCTGATGAGAGCTTTCTTT.

The CDR3 is CASSLDAGGVVDEQFF. Written as DNA, the CDR3 is TGCGCCAGCAGCTTGGATGCAGGGGGCGTAGTGGATGAGCAGTTCTTC. This chain joins TRBV5-1 and TRBJ2-1, with 8 bases matching TRBD1. The germline V gene has CDR1 SGHRS and CDR2 YFSETQ. J lost 8 bases, V lost 0 bases, and 10 bases had no gene match. This CDR3 has 16 residues. Complete variable domain (other parts from reference TRBV5-1 and TRBJ2-1): KAGVTQTPRYLIKTRGQQVTLSCSPISGHRSVSWYQQTPGQGLQFLFEYFSETQRNKGNFPGRFSGRQFSNSRSEMNVSTLELGDSALYLCASSLDAGGVVDEQFFGPGTRLTVL.

The CDR3 DNA sequence: TGTGCCAGCAGCCTAGATGGAGGGGGGGACACTGAAGCTTTCTTT. This encodes CASSLDGGGDTEAFF. The rearrangement joins TRBV9 to TRBJ1-1; a possible D gene is TRBD1 (6 bases). The length of the CDR3 is 15 residues. Germline assignment: CDR1 SGDLS and CDR2 YYNGEE. The germline V and J ends were trimmed by 4 bases and 3 bases, with 16 bases remaining between them.

As DNA, the CDR3 is TGCGCCAGCAGGGATAGACAGGGCGCAAAGGGTGAAAAACTGTTTTTT. Protein: CASRDRQGAKGEKLFF. The chain employs TRBV4-1 and TRBJ1-4; TRBD1 agrees at 7 bases. This CDR3 region has 16 residues. Germline V gene sequence: CDR1 MGHRA, CDR2 YSYEKL. Trimming at V came to 6 bases and at J to 7 bases, leaving 14 bases not matched to a gene.

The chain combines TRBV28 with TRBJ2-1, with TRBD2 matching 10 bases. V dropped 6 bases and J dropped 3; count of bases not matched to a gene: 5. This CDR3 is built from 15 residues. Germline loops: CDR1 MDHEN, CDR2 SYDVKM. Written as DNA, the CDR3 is TGTGCCAGCAGCTCGGGACTAGCGATCTACAATGAGCAGTTCTTC. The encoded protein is CASSSGLAIYNEQFF.

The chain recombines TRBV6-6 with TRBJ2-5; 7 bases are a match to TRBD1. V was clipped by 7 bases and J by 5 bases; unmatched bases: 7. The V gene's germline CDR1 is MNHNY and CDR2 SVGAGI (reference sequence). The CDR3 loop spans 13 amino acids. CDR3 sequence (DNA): TGTGCCAGCAATCCAGGGGGTCCGGAGACCCAGTACTTC. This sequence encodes CASNPGGPETQYF.

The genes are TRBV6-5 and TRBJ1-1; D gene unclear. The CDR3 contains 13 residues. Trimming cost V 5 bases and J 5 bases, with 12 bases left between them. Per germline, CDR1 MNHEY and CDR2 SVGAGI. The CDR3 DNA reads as TGTGCCAGCAGTATATTCGGGGTAACTGAAGCTTTCTTT. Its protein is CASSIFGVTEAFF.

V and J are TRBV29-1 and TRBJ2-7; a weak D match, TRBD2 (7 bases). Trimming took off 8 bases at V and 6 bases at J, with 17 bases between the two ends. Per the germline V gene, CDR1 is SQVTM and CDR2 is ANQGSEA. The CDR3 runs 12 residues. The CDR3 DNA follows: TGCAGCTCGAAAGGGGGGGCGGGCGAGCAGTACTTC. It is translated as CSSKGGAGEQYF.

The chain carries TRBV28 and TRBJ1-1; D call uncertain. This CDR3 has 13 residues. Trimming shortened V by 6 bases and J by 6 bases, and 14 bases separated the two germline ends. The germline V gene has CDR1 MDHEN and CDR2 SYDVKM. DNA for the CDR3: TGTGCCAGCAGGCCGGGCTGGGAGTCTGAAGCTTTCTTT. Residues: CASRPGWESEAFF.

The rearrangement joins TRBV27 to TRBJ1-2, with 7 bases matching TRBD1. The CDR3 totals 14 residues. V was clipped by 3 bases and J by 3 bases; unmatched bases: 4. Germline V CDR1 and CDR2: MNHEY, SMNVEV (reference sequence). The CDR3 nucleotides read TGTGCCAGCAGTTTTGCAGGGGGTGACTATGGCTACACCTTC. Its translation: CASSFAGGDYGYTF.

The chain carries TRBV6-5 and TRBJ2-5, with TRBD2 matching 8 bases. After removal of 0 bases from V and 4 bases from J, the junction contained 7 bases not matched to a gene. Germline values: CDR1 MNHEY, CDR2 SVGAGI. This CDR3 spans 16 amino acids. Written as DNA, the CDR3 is TGTGCCAGCAGTTACTCCGCGGGGGGCGTGGGAGAGACCCAGTACTTC. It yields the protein CASSYSAGGVGETQYF.

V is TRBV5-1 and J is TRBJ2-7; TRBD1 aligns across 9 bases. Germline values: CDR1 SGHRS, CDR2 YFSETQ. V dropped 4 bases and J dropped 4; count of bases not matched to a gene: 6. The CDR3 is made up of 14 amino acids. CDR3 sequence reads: CASSPGQGGYEQYF. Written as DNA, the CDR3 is TGCGCCAGCAGCCCGGGACAGGGAGGGTACGAGCAGTACTTC.

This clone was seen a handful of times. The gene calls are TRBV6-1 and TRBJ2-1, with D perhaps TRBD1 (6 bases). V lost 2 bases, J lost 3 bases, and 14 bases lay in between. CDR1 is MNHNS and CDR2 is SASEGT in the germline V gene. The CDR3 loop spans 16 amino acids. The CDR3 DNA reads TGTGCCAGCAGTGAATCCCCAGGGGATGGCTACAATGAGCAGTTCTTC. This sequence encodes CASSESPGDGYNEQFF.

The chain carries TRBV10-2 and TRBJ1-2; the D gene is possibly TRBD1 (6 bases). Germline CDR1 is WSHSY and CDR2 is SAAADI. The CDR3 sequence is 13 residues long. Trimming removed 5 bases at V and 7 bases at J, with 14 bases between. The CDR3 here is CASSLDRFSGYTF. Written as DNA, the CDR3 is TGCGCCAGCAGTCTCGACAGGTTCTCTGGCTACACCTTC.

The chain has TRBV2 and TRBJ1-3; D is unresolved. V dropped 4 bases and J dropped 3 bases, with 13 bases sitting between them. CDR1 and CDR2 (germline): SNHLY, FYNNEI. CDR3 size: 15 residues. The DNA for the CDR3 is TGTGCCAGCAGTGTTGGGCAAGCCCTTGGAAACACCATATATTTT. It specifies CASSVGQALGNTIYF.

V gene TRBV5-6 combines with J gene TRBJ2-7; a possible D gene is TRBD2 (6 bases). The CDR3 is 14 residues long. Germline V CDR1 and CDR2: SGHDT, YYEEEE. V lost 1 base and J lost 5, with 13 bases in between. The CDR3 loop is CASSLTGVDDEQYF. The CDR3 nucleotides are TGTGCCAGCAGCTTGACGGGGGTTGATGACGAGCAGTACTTC.

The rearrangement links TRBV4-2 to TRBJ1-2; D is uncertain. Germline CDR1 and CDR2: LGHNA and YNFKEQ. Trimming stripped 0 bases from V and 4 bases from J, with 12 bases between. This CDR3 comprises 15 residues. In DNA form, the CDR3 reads TGTGCCAGCAGCCAAGATGGCGGGGTCCTCTATGGCTACACCTTC. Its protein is CASSQDGGVLYGYTF.